Below, 24 T cell receptor beta chains from the same sample are listed, as sequenced in a study of blood T cell repertoires in COVID-19. Measured with immunoSEQ multiplex PCR; TCRdb has only the in-frame clones, and not every one. This table holds some 48,000 clones, around 73% found once. Sample: PBMCs or T cells enriched from blood (not recorded which). Source of these receptors: a woman aged 50 to 65 with acute COVID-19.

This clone has just one count. This chain uses TRBV9 with TRBJ2-3; no firm D call. With 4 bases removed from V and 3 bases from J, the gap between germline ends came to 12 bases. The germline V gene encodes CDR1 SGDLS and CDR2 YYNGEE. This CDR3 region has 14 residues. The DNA for the CDR3 is TGTGCCAGCAGCTCACTTTTTAGAACAGATACGCAGTATTTT. Translated, it gives CASSSLFRTDTQYF.

The V gene is TRBV6-5, the J gene TRBJ2-2; 9 nucleotides match TRBD1. V lost 6 bases, J lost 3 bases, and 2 bases stayed unmatched. This CDR3 comprises 14 residues. Germline loops: CDR1 MNHEY, CDR2 SVGAGI. The chain's CDR3 is CASRTGGHTGELFF. The DNA for the CDR3 is TGTGCCAGCAGGACAGGGGGGCACACCGGGGAGCTGTTTTTT.

This clone turned up a few times. The rearrangement links TRBV6-5 to TRBJ2-3; 9 positions match TRBD2. This CDR3 has 15 residues. V dropped 6 bases and J dropped 2; count of bases not matched to a gene: 6. Looked up from germline, CDR1 is MNHEY and CDR2 is SVGAGI. This CDR3 is CASRPGLAPTDTQYF. The CDR3, as DNA: TGTGCCAGCAGACCGGGACTAGCACCCACAGATACGCAGTATTTT.

The chain employs TRBV7-9 and TRBJ1-2, with TRBD1 matching 11 bases. Germline CDR1 and CDR2: SEHNR and FQNEAQ (reference sequence). V lost 5 bases and J lost 7; bases outside the gene matches: 9. CDR3 size: 15 residues. Here the CDR3 DNA reads TGTGCCAGCAGCCCCTATGGACAGGGGGCGGGTGGCTACACCTTC. Its protein is CASSPYGQGAGGYTF. Full variable domain (missing parts from reference TRBV7-9 and TRBJ1-2): DTGVSQNPRHKITKRGQNVTFRCDPISEHNRLYWYRQTLGQGPEFLTYFQNEAQLEKSRLLSDRFSAERPKGSFSTLEIQRTEQGDSAMYLCASSPYGQGAGGYTFGSGTRLTVV.

This clone was detected ten times or more. The genes are TRBV4-2 and TRBJ1-2; 7 bases agree with TRBD1. CDR3 size: 15 residues. Germline CDR1 and CDR2: LGHNA and YNFKEQ. The J segment lost 4 bases and the V segment lost 0 bases, leaving 5 bases of the junction unmatched. The chain's CDR3 is CASSQDGGGGYGYTF. CDR3 sequence (DNA): TGTGCCAGCAGCCAAGATGGAGGGGGCGGCTATGGCTACACCTTC.

The chain combines TRBV29-1 with TRBJ1-1; a weak D match, TRBD1 (5 bases). V lost 4 bases, J lost 3 bases, and 12 bases lay in between. The CDR3 covers 13 residues. Germline V gene lookup returns CDR1 SQVTM and CDR2 ANQGSEA. The CDR3 reads CSVVADSYTEAFF. The CDR3 DNA follows: TGCAGCGTTGTGGCCGACAGCTACACTGAAGCTTTCTTT.

This chain connects TRBV3-1 (or the pseudogene TRBV3-2) to TRBJ2-1; a weak D match, TRBD2 (5 bases). Germline values: CDR1 LGHDT, CDR2 YNNKEL (reference sequence). The CDR3 is made up of 14 amino acids. Deletions cut 5 bases from V and 0 bases from J, with 8 bases between. CDR3 nucleotide sequence: TGTGCCAGCAGCGGAACTAGCTCCTACAATGAGCAGTTCTTC. It translates to CASSGTSSYNEQFF.

This chain connects TRBV7-9 to TRBJ1-1; D gene unclear. The CDR3 loop spans 14 amino acids. Trimming cost V 2 bases and J 6 bases, with 13 bases left between them. Looked up from germline, CDR1 is SEHNR and CDR2 is FQNEAQ (reference sequence). The CDR3 spells CASSLSGGRAEAFF. In DNA form, the CDR3 reads TGTGCCAGCAGCTTATCGGGCGGGCGGGCTGAAGCTTTCTTT. Full variable domain (remainder filled in from reference TRBV7-9 and TRBJ1-1): DTGVSQNPRHKITKRGQNVTFRCDPISEHNRLYWYRQTLGQGPEFLTYFQNEAQLEKSRLLSDRFSAERPKGSFSTLEIQRTEQGDSAMYLCASSLSGGRAEAFFGQGTRLTVV.

The chain has TRBV28 and TRBJ2-1, with TRBD1 as a possible D gene (6 bases). Trimming pared 4 bases from V and 2 bases from J, leaving 15 bases between. The CDR3 loop spans 16 amino acids. Germline lookup yields CDR1 MDHEN and CDR2 SYDVKM. DNA for the CDR3: TGTGCCAGCAGTTCACAGGGTGGGGGCACCTACAATGAGCAGTTCTTC. It codes for CASSSQGGGTYNEQFF.

This chain joins TRBV28 and TRBJ2-7, with a tentative D call TRBD1 (7 bases). The CDR3 totals 17 residues. The ends were cut back, 3 bases at V and 2 bases at J, with 20 bases in the middle. Germline V lookup: CDR1 MDHEN, CDR2 SYDVKM. The CDR3 DNA sequence: TGTGCCAGCAGTTTCCGAGGCGGGACAGTACTAACCTACGAGCAGTACTTC. This sequence encodes CASSFRGGTVLTYEQYF.

The rearrangement joins TRBV6-5 to TRBJ1-5; 7 bases map to TRBD1. Looked up from germline, CDR1 is MNHEY and CDR2 is SVGAGI. The CDR3 totals 13 residues. With 11 bases clipped from V and 0 bases from J, the junction kept 4 bases outside the gene matches. The CDR3 sequence: CAGRQGSNQPQHF. The CDR3 nucleotides read TGTGCCGGACGACAGGGTAGCAATCAGCCCCAGCATTTT.

The rearrangement links TRBV5-1 to TRBJ2-7, with TRBD2 identical over 7 bases. Germline-derived CDR1 and CDR2 are SGHRS and YFSETQ. V shed 4 bases and J 4 bases; nucleotides not matched to a gene: 17. This CDR3 has 17 amino acids. CDR3 DNA: TGCGCCAGCAGCCCCCCCCGGGGCGGGAGAGCTGGTTACGAGCAGTACTTC. Amino acids: CASSPPRGGRAGYEQYF.

This clone came up once. The rearrangement joins TRBV9 to TRBJ1-4; tentatively, D is TRBD1 (6 bases). The CDR3 spans 15 residues. Germline CDR1 reads SGDLS; CDR2 reads YYNGEE. V lost 0 bases and J lost 5, with 11 bases in between. The CDR3 DNA reads as TGTGCCAGCAGCGTAGATGTCAGGGGAAATGAAAAACTGTTTTTT. Protein: CASSVDVRGNEKLFF.

V is TRBV6-5 and J is TRBJ1-5, with 10 positions matching TRBD1. Germline V gene lookup returns CDR1 MNHEY and CDR2 SVGAGI. There are 15 residues in the CDR3. Trimming cost V 8 bases and J 3 bases; bases outside gene matches: 7. The CDR3 coding sequence is TGTGCCAGCGAGACCGGGACAGGGGCCAATCAGCCCCAGCATTTT. This encodes CASETGTGANQPQHF.

This rearrangement joins TRBV10-2 to TRBJ1-5; tentatively, D is TRBD1 (6 bases). The CDR3 sequence is 15 residues long. The V and J ends lost 4 bases and 1 base respectively, with 11 bases between them. CDR1 and CDR2 (germline): WSHSY, SAAADI. For the CDR3, the DNA is TGCGCCAGCAGTGTGGGGGCCCGGAGCAATCAGCCCCAGCATTTT. Amino acid sequence: CASSVGARSNQPQHF.

This chain links TRBV6-5 with TRBJ1-2; 8 nucleotides line up with TRBD1. Losses at the gene ends were 8 bases for V and 10 bases for J; bases not matched to a gene: 3. CDR1 is MNHEY and CDR2 is SVGAGI in the germline V gene. The CDR3 runs to 10 residues. Here the CDR3 DNA reads TGTGCCAGCGGGGACAGGACCTACACCTTC. The encoded protein is CASGDRTYTF.

The chain carries TRBV7-2 and TRBJ2-1; TRBD2 might be the D (6 bases). This CDR3 is 14 amino acids long. Germline CDR1 reads SGHTA; CDR2 reads FQGNSA. Trimming shortened V by 2 bases and J by 10 bases, and 15 bases separated the two germline ends. The CDR3 bases are TGTGCCAGCAGCTTATCGTCAGGGAGGCGGGAGCAGTTCTTC. This encodes CASSLSSGRREQFF. The complete variable domain, with remaining parts taken from reference TRBV7-2 and TRBJ2-1, reads GAGVSQSPSNKVTEKGKDVELRCDPISGHTALYWYRQSLGQGLEFLIYFQGNSAPDKSGLPSDRFSAERTGGSVSTLTIQRTQQEDSAVYLCASSLSSGRREQFFGPGTRLTVL.

The chain employs TRBV4-1 and TRBJ2-3, with a possible D match to TRBD1 (5 bases). Germline V gene sequence: CDR1 MGHRA, CDR2 YSYEKL. V lost 0 bases to trimming and J lost 8 bases, with 27 bases between them. CDR3 length equals 19 residues. This chain's CDR3 is CASSQEPSLARWGPGTQYF. In DNA, the CDR3 is TGCGCCAGCAGCCAAGAGCCCTCGCTGGCTAGGTGGGGCCCGGGTACGCAGTATTTT.

The chain joins TRBV14 to TRBJ2-7; the D gene is possibly TRBD1 (8 bases). Trimming removed 2 bases from V and 11 bases from J, with 16 bases in between. Germline CDR1 reads SGHDN; CDR2 reads FVKESK. The CDR3 consists of 13 residues. The CDR3 reads CASSQTRGGQEYF. The CDR3 nucleotides are TGTGCCAGCAGCCAAACGAGGGGGGGACAGGAGTACTTC.

The CDR3 loop reads CASSEGVLSGEQFF. In DNA form, the CDR3 reads TGTGCCAGCAGTGAAGGAGTCTTATCGGGGGAGCAGTTCTTC. This sequence joins TRBV2 and TRBJ2-1, with D perhaps TRBD2 (5 bases). This CDR3 has 14 amino acids. Germline V CDR1 and CDR2: SNHLY, FYNNEI. Trimming pared 1 base from V and 10 bases from J, leaving 14 bases between.

This chain links TRBV5-4 with TRBJ2-1; possible D gene TRBD1, 6 bases. This CDR3 spans 16 amino acids. Germline V gives CDR1 SGHNT, CDR2 YYREEE (reference sequence). Trimming left V 2 bases short and J 1 base short, with 13 bases between. CDR3 residues: CASSLGLGGSYNEQFF. The CDR3, as DNA: TGTGCCAGCAGCTTAGGTCTAGGGGGTTCCTACAATGAGCAGTTCTTC. The variable domain in full, completed from reference TRBV5-4 and TRBJ2-1, reads ETGVTQSPTHLIKTRGQQVTLRCSSQSGHNTVSWYQQALGQGPQFIFQYYREEENGRGNFPPRFSGLQFPNYSSELNVNALELDDSALYLCASSLGLGGSYNEQFFGPGTRLTVL.

This clone came up a few times. No DNA is shown, since the ends of the CDR3 on it are uncertain; the CDR3 is the one TCRdb lists. The chain is built from TRBV30 and TRBJ1-1. The CDR3 region is 13 residues in length, termini included. CDR1 is GTSNPN, CDR2 SVGIG, per germline (reference sequence). The CDR3 protein is CAWSVGYFGEYFF.

The rearrangement joins TRBV5-1 to TRBJ2-1, with D possibly being TRBD1 (8 bases). CDR3 size: 18 residues. V lost 4 bases and J 0 bases, leaving 20 bases between the germline ends. Germline CDR1 is SGHRS and CDR2 is YFSETQ. This chain's CDR3 is CASSPADRDYSSYNEQFF. The CDR3 coding sequence is TGCGCCAGCAGCCCCGCGGACAGGGACTATAGCTCCTACAATGAGCAGTTCTTC.

The V gene is TRBV5-4, the J gene TRBJ1-1; the match to TRBD1 covers 7 bases. This CDR3 is built from 12 residues. The ends lost 4 bases at V and 8 bases at J; junction bases unmatched: 5. Germline CDR1 reads SGHNT; CDR2 reads YYREEE (reference sequence). The CDR3 DNA follows: TGTGCCAGCAGCCGGGACAGCCCCGAAGCTTTCTTT. It encodes CASSRDSPEAFF. The full variable domain, its missing parts supplied by reference TRBV5-4 and TRBJ1-1, is ETGVTQSPTHLIKTRGQQVTLRCSSQSGHNTVSWYQQALGQGPQFIFQYYREEENGRGNFPPRFSGLQFPNYSSELNVNALELDDSALYLCASSRDSPEAFFGQGTRLTVV.